Presented here are 12 T cell receptor beta chains from one specimen sequenced in a study of technical replicates of blood from several donors. Sequencing was performed with immunoSEQ multiplex PCR; in TCRdb, only in-frame clones are kept and a portion is missing. Of roughly 80,000 clones in the sample, around 91% were seen once. Specimen: T cells isolated from PBMCs. The receptors come from a human donor in good health.

This clone was seen only once. V and J are TRBV5-8 and TRBJ1-2, with 9 bases identical to TRBD1. Losses at the gene ends were 4 bases for V and 4 bases for J; bases not matched to a gene: 2. Germline V CDR1 and CDR2: SGHTS, YDEGEE. The CDR3 runs 13 residues. The CDR3, as DNA: TGTGCCAGCAGCCCGGGACAGGGCTATGGCTACACCTTC. It specifies CASSPGQGYGYTF.

The gene calls are TRBV4-3 and TRBJ2-1, with 7 bases lining up with TRBD2. There are 14 residues in the CDR3. J gave up 4 bases and V 10 bases, and 10 bases lay outside the gene matches. Germline V gives CDR1 LGHNA, CDR2 YSLEER. CDR3 DNA: TGCGCCAACTTTTTAGGGACTAATTACAATGAGCAGTTCTTC. The encoded protein is CANFLGTNYNEQFF.

V is TRBV6-5 and J is TRBJ1-5, with a possible D match to TRBD1 (6 bases). Trimming shortened V by 2 bases and J by 4 bases, and 15 bases separated the two germline ends. The germline V gene encodes CDR1 MNHEY and CDR2 SVGAGI. The length of the CDR3 is 16 residues. CDR3 coding DNA: TGTGCCAGCAGTTACGGGAGGGGGGGAAAAAATCAGCCCCAGCATTTT. Residues: CASSYGRGGKNQPQHF.

V usage is TRBV11-3 and J usage is TRBJ2-5, with D possibly matching TRBD2 (6 bases). The CDR3 contains 16 residues. Deletions cut 5 bases from V and 2 bases from J, with 18 bases between. Per the germline V gene, CDR1 is SGHNT and CDR2 is YENEEA. The CDR3 here is CASSDRIGTAQETQYF. The CDR3, as DNA: TGTGCCAGCAGCGACCGGATTGGGACTGCACAAGAGACCCAGTACTTC. Full variable domain (rest looked up from reference TRBV11-3 and TRBJ2-5): EAGVVQSPRYKIIEKKQPVAFWCNPISGHNTLYWYLQNLGQGPELLIRYENEEAVDDSQLPKDRFSAERLKGVDSTLKIQPAELGDSAVYLCASSDRIGTAQETQYFGPGTRLLVL.

The count of this clone is one. Written as DNA, the CDR3 is TGTGCCAGCAGCGCGGGACAAAGCTCCTACGAGCAGTACTTC. Residues: CASSAGQSSYEQYF. The rearrangement links TRBV9 to TRBJ2-7, with D possibly being TRBD1 (6 bases). The germline CDR1 and CDR2 sequences are SGDLS and YYNGEE. The CDR3 totals 14 residues. V shed 3 bases and J shed 0 bases, with 10 bases lying between them. Looking up the rest from reference TRBV9 and TRBJ2-7 gives the full variable domain: DSGVTQTPKHLITATGQRVTLRCSPRSGDLSVYWYQQSLDQGLQFLIQYYNGEERAKGNILERFSAQQFPDLHSELNLSSLELGDSALYFCASSAGQSSYEQYFGPGTRLTVT.

There are a few counts of this clone. The chain recombines TRBV25-1 with TRBJ1-5; no reliable D call. Trimming shortened V by 2 bases and J by 3 bases, and 11 bases separated the two germline ends. Per germline, CDR1 MGHDK and CDR2 SYGVNS. The CDR3 loop spans 15 amino acids. CDR3 bases: TGTGCCAGCAGTGAAAACTTGGGAGCCAATCAGCCCCAGCATTTT. Amino acids: CASSENLGANQPQHF.

The chain uses TRBV5-1 and TRBJ2-1; a weak D match, TRBD2 (6 bases). The V gene lost 4 bases and the J gene lost 10 bases, with 12 bases spanning the gap. From germline, CDR1 is SGHRS and CDR2 YFSETQ. The CDR3 covers 12 residues. Here the CDR3 reads CASSLREDEQFF. DNA of the CDR3: TGCGCCAGCAGCCTAAGGGAGGACGAGCAGTTCTTC.

The gene calls are TRBV5-1 and TRBJ2-1, with D possibly matching TRBD2 (5 bases). Germline CDR1 reads SGHRS; CDR2 reads YFSETQ. This CDR3 spans 14 amino acids. V was clipped by 2 bases and J by 6 bases, with 12 bases between them. CDR3 amino acids: CASSLVLASNEQFF. DNA of the CDR3: TGCGCCAGCAGCTTAGTCCTAGCCTCCAATGAGCAGTTCTTC. Based on the CDR3 plus reference TRBV5-1 and TRBJ2-1, the full variable domain is KAGVTQTPRYLIKTRGQQVTLSCSPISGHRSVSWYQQTPGQGLQFLFEYFSETQRNKGNFPGRFSGRQFSNSRSEMNVSTLELGDSALYLCASSLVLASNEQFFGPGTRLTVL.

This chain links TRBV6-5 with TRBJ2-7, with TRBD1 matching over 7 bases. Germline V gives CDR1 MNHEY, CDR2 SVGAGI. V was pared by 2 bases and J by 2 bases, with 3 bases of the junction left unmatched. The CDR3 totals 14 residues. The CDR3 sequence is CASSYQGGPYEQYF. The CDR3 DNA sequence: TGTGCCAGCAGTTACCAAGGGGGCCCCTACGAGCAGTACTTC.

The CDR3 sequence is CASSVDSYGYTF. CDR3 coding DNA: TGTGCCAGCTCAGTTGATAGCTATGGCTACACCTTC. V gene TRBV18 combines with J gene TRBJ1-2; D is unclear. Germline CDR1 reads KGHSH; CDR2 reads LQKENI. The length of the CDR3 is 12 residues. The V end lost 5 bases, the J end lost 4 bases, and 8 bases lay between the germline ends.

This chain links TRBV28 with TRBJ2-7; 9 nucleotides line up with TRBD2. CDR3 length equals 13 residues. Trimming cost V 6 bases and J 7 bases; bases outside gene matches: 7. CDR1 and CDR2 (germline): MDHEN, SYDVKM. CDR3 sequence (DNA): TGTGCCAGCAGGTTAGCGGGAGCGTGGGAGCAGTACTTC. Residues: CASRLAGAWEQYF. The full variable domain, rest sourced from reference TRBV28 and TRBJ2-7, is DVKVTQSSRYLVKRTGEKVFLECVQDMDHENMFWYRQDPGLGLRLIYFSYDVKMKEKGDIPEGYSVSREKKERFSLILESASTNQTSMYLCASRLAGAWEQYFGPGTRLTVT.

The chain combines TRBV5-6 with TRBJ2-3; 9 nucleotides agree with TRBD2. The length of the CDR3 is 16 residues. Trimming took 3 bases from V and 4 from J; bases not matched to a gene: 9. Per the germline V gene, CDR1 is SGHDT and CDR2 is YYEEEE. CDR3 sequence (DNA): TGTGCCAGCAGCTCCGGACTAGGCGGGAGGGCAGATACGCAGTATTTT. This sequence encodes CASSSGLGGRADTQYF.